This is a list of T cell receptor beta chains from one sample in a study of blood T cell repertoires in COVID-19. Only in-frame clones appear in the TCRdb table, and some are missing; sequencing was by immunoSEQ multiplex PCR. Among under 200,000 clones, around 86% were seen once, and the ten largest hold around 6.5%. Source material: peripheral blood. These receptors originate from a middle-aged woman with acute or convalescent COVID-19. The CDR3 runs from the conserved cysteine through the conserved F or W. The D gene is left open where the match is weak. Some rows mark clone size as missing; the rest say once, few, many or name a class of expanded clone.

size,length,V,J,D,CDR3,DNA
.,15,TRBV4-1,TRBJ2-2,TRBD1,CASFHPGQGTGELFF,TGCGCCAGCTTTCACCCGGGACAGGGGACCGGGGAGCTGTTTTTT
.,16,TRBV7-3,TRBJ2-5,TRBD2,CASSLTLAGGPGTQYF,TGTGCCAGCAGCTTAACCCTAGCGGGGGGGCCTGGGACCCAGTACTTC
.,14,TRBV13,TRBJ1-1,.,CASSLVEGPTEAFF,TGTGCCAGCAGCTTAGTCGAGGGTCCCACTGAAGCTTTCTTT
.,15,TRBV5-1,TRBJ1-6,.,CASSLQGERGSPLHF,TGCGCCAGCAGCCTTCAGGGAGAGCGGGGCTCACCCCTCCACTTT
.,13,TRBV5-4,TRBJ1-2,TRBD1,CASSQTGGDGYTF,TGTGCCAGCAGCCAGACAGGGGGCGATGGCTACACCTTC
once,15,TRBV28,TRBJ2-7,.,CASSSRTAYIYEQYF,TGTGCCAGCAGTTCGAGGACAGCCTATATCTACGAGCAGTACTTC
.,14,TRBV28,TRBJ2-2,.,CASSPRRITGELFF,TGTGCCAGCAGTCCCCGGAGGATCACCGGGGAGCTGTTTTTT
few,16,TRBV4-2,TRBJ2-6,TRBD2,CASSREGISGANVLTF,TGTGCCAGCAGCCGGGAGGGGATATCTGGGGCCAACGTCCTGACTTTC
.,16,TRBV30,TRBJ2-5,TRBD2,CAWTSGGAFGTETQYF,TGTGCCTGGACTAGCGGGGGGGCTTTCGGGACAGAGACCCAGTACTTC
.,15,TRBV27,TRBJ2-7,.,CASSFVAGSSYEQYF,TGTGCCAGCAGTTTTGTGGCGGGGTCCTCCTACGAGCAGTACTTC
.,16,TRBV6-5,TRBJ2-1,TRBD2,CASSYSGLAGANEQFF,TGTGCCAGCAGTTACTCCGGACTAGCGGGGGCCAATGAGCAGTTCTTC
.,15,TRBV19,TRBJ1-5,TRBD1,CASRGRQGRDQPQHF,TGTGCCAGTAGGGGGAGACAGGGGCGGGATCAGCCCCAGCATTTT
.,15,TRBV5-1,TRBJ2-5,.,CASSAGVIGGETQYF,TGCGCCAGCAGCGCAGGGGTTATAGGAGGAGAGACCCAGTACTTC
.,13,TRBV7-2,TRBJ2-7,.,CASSWMGRPEQYF,TGTGCCAGCAGCTGGATGGGGCGTCCGGAGCAGTACTTC
.,17,TRBV5-1,TRBJ2-2,TRBD2,CASSLPLAGGVSGELFF,TGCGCCAGCAGCCTACCTTTAGCGGGAGGTGTTTCCGGGGAGCTGTTTTTT
.,14,TRBV7-9,TRBJ2-7,.,CASSLGRSLEEQYF,TGTGCCAGCAGCTTAGGTCGGAGTCTTGAGGAGCAGTACTTC
.,14,TRBV7-9,TRBJ1-5,TRBD1,CASSLQGAGQPQHF,TGTGCCAGCAGCCTACAGGGGGCTGGTCAGCCCCAGCATTTT
.,15,TRBV28,TRBJ1-2,TRBD1,CASSLPVTGGYGYTF,TGTGCCAGCAGTTTGCCAGTGACAGGGGGCTATGGCTACACCTTC
.,14,TRBV19,TRBJ2-7,.,CASRRQESSYEQYF,TGTGCCAGTAGAAGACAGGAGAGCTCCTACGAGCAGTACTTC
.,12,TRBV2,TRBJ1-4,.,CASHQDNEKLFF,TGTGCCAGCCATCAGGATAATGAAAAACTGTTTTTT
.,16,TRBV7-3,TRBJ2-5,TRBD2,CASSLSERGAQETQYF,TGTGCCAGCAGCTTAAGTGAGCGGGGGGCCCAAGAGACCCAGTACTTC
once,14,TRBV19,TRBJ2-7,TRBD1,CASSSGTGPYEQYF,TGTGCCAGTAGTTCAGGGACAGGACCCTACGAGCAGTACTTC
.,17,TRBV4-1,TRBJ2-5,.,CASSLKLGVDSGETQYF,TGCGCCAGCAGCCTCAAGCTTGGCGTCGACAGTGGGGAAACCCAGTACTTC
.,14,TRBV10-3,TRBJ2-2,TRBD1,CAIRQGGNTGELFF,TGTGCCATAAGACAGGGGGGGAACACCGGGGAGCTGTTTTTT
.,12,TRBV29-1,TRBJ2-1,.,CSVDGTYNEQFF,TGCAGCGTGGACGGGACCTACAATGAGCAGTTCTTC
.,14,TRBV15,TRBJ1-4,.,CATTPRGAREKLFF,TGTGCCACCACCCCTCGGGGGGCTAGGGAAAAACTGTTTTTT